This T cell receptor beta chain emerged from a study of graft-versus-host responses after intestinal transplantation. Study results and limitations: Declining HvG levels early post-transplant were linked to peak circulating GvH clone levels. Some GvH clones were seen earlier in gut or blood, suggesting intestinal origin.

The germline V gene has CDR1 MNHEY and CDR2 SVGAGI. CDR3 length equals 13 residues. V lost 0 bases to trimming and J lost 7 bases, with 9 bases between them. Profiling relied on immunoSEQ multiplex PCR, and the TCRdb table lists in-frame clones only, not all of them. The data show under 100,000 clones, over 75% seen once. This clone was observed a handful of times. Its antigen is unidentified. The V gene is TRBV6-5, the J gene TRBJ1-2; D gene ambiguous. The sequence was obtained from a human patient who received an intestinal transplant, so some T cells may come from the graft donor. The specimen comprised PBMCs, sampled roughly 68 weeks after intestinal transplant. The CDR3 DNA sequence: TGTGCCAGCAGTTACTCGGATCCGATTGGCTACACCTTC. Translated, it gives CASSYSDPIGYTF.